The 8 T cell receptor beta chains presented below share a single source sample, sequenced in a study of PD-1 blockade in classical Hodgkin lymphoma. All the patients suffered relapse after autologous stem cell transplantation, and brentuximab vedotin exposure differed. The protocol was immunoSEQ multiplex PCR, while the TCRdb copy is restricted to in-frame clones and leaves out a portion. Of tens of thousands of clones in the sample, roughly nine tenths were seen once. Sequences were derived from peripheral blood mononuclear cells (PBMCs), sampled at baseline. The source of these receptors is a human donor with classical Hodgkin lymphoma.

The chain joins TRBV6-1 to TRBJ2-1, with D hard to call. This CDR3 spans 15 amino acids. V gave up 5 bases and J gave up 0 bases, with 11 bases separating them. CDR1 is MNHNS and CDR2 is SASEGT in the germline V gene. CDR3 nucleotides: TGTGCCAGCAGTTTTCCGGCGAGCTCCTACAATGAGCAGTTCTTC. Residues: CASSFPASSYNEQFF.

The chain has TRBV18 and TRBJ2-1; TRBD1 or TRBD2 may be the D gene (7 bases each). The CDR3 is 13 amino acids. With 5 bases removed from V and 6 bases from J, the gap between germline ends came to 11 bases. CDR1 is KGHSH and CDR2 is LQKENI in the germline V gene. The CDR3 sequence: CASSDREGNEQFF. CDR3 DNA: TGTGCCAGCTCAGACAGGGAGGGCAATGAGCAGTTCTTC. Drawing the rest from reference TRBV18 and TRBJ2-1, the complete variable domain is NAGVMQNPRHLVRRRGQEARLRCSPMKGHSHVYWYRQLPEEGLKFMVYLQKENIIDESGMPKERFSAEFPKEGPSILRIQQVVRGDSAAYFCASSDREGNEQFFGPGTRLTVL.

The chain joins TRBV15 to TRBJ1-1; no firm D call. The germline V gene has CDR1 LNHNV and CDR2 YYDKDF (reference sequence). V lost 0 bases to trimming and J lost 4 bases, with 6 bases between them. The CDR3 consists of 13 residues. CDR3 amino acids: CATSREMGTEAFF. The CDR3 DNA reads as TGTGCCACCAGCAGAGAGATGGGCACTGAAGCTTTCTTT.

J is TRBJ1-2 and V is TRBV5-6; tentatively, D is TRBD1 (5 bases). V shed 0 bases and J shed 7 bases, with 10 bases lying between them. There are 13 residues in the CDR3. Germline values: CDR1 SGHDT, CDR2 YYEEEE. CDR3 residues: CASSLGREGGYTF. CDR3 nucleotide sequence: TGTGCCAGCAGCTTGGGCAGGGAGGGTGGCTACACCTTC.

The rearrangement uses TRBV2 and TRBJ2-1, with 7 bases matching TRBD2. V dropped 7 bases and J dropped 9; count of bases not matched to a gene: 21. In germline, CDR1 is SNHLY, CDR2 FYNNEI. The CDR3 totals 17 residues. The CDR3 sequence: CASIVSGGSTVNGEQFF. For the CDR3, the DNA is TGTGCCAGCATTGTTTCGGGGGGTAGTACAGTCAATGGTGAGCAGTTCTTC.

This clone was counted between two and nine times. V usage is TRBV6-5 and J usage is TRBJ2-1, with D possibly matching TRBD2 (7 bases). The V end was cut by 2 bases, the J end by 4 bases, with 9 bases between. There are 14 residues in the CDR3. Germline-derived CDR1 and CDR2 are MNHEY and SVGAGI. CDR3 in amino acids: CASSYGRGYNEQFF. CDR3 bases: TGTGCCAGCAGTTACGGGAGGGGGTACAATGAGCAGTTCTTC.

The chain employs TRBV19 and TRBJ2-3; D possibly corresponds to TRBD2 (5 bases). This CDR3 is 15 amino acids long. CDR1 is LNHDA and CDR2 is SQIVND in the germline V gene (reference sequence). Trimming pared 3 bases from V and 2 bases from J, leaving 12 bases between. In DNA, the CDR3 is TGTGCCAGTAGTATCAGTACGGGGTACACAGATACGCAGTATTTT. Protein sequence: CASSISTGYTDTQYF.

This chain connects TRBV2 to TRBJ1-2; D unresolved. Germline-derived CDR1 and CDR2 are SNHLY and FYNNEI. The CDR3 is 12 residues long. V was shortened by 6 bases and J by 8 bases, with 13 bases between the two germline ends. The CDR3 DNA reads as TGTGCCAGCAGCCTCATTGGAGACGGCTACACCTTC. As protein: CASSLIGDGYTF.